The 10 T cell receptor beta chains below come from one sample, sequenced in a study of T cells in Graves' hyperthyroidism and ophthalmopathy. What was amplified from RNA transcripts were TCR beta CDR3 regions. A set of HTBI primers served as the primers for a first-round RT-PCR of the TCR CDR3. TCRdb independently ran MiXCR on the multiplex PCR reads; one entry per CDR3 protein. This sample has under 300,000 distinct CDR3 sequences; roughly 15% occur once, and the top ten carry less than 8%. Sequencing used blood. Source of these receptors: a woman aged 40 to 50 with Graves' hyperthyroidism.

At least ten counts were recorded for this clonotype. This chain joins TRBV14 and TRBJ2-1; D might be TRBD2 (5 bases). This CDR3 has 12 residues. Trimming removed 2 bases from V and 10 bases from J, with 9 bases in between. Germline-derived CDR1 and CDR2 are SGHDN and FVKESK. The CDR3 protein is CASSQKGGEQFF. The DNA for the CDR3 is TGTGCCAGCAGCCAAAAAGGCGGGGAGCAGTTCTTC.

Ten or more counts support this clonotype. V usage is TRBV7-9 and J usage is TRBJ2-7, with D perhaps given as TRBD1 or TRBD2 (6 bases each). This CDR3 spans 14 amino acids. The V end was cut by 4 bases, the J end by 2 bases, with 12 bases between. The germline CDR1 and CDR2 sequences are SEHNR and FQNEAQ (reference sequence). The CDR3 DNA reads TGTGCCAGCAGCTGGGGGCGGGGAACCTACGAGCAGTACTTC. Translated: CASSWGRGTYEQYF.

J is TRBJ2-2 and V is TRBV7-2; TRBD2 matches at 13 bases. Trimming at V came to 5 bases and at J to 5 bases, leaving 11 bases not matched to a gene. This CDR3 region has 18 residues. CDR1 and CDR2 from the germline V gene are SGHTA and FQGNSA. The CDR3 bases are TGTGCCAGCAGCCGTGGGCTCGTACTAGCGGGAGGGACCGGGGAGCTGTTTTTT. Encoded protein: CASSRGLVLAGGTGELFF. The complete variable domain, with remaining parts taken from reference TRBV7-2 and TRBJ2-2, reads GAGVSQSPSNKVTEKGKDVELRCDPISGHTALYWYRQSLGQGLEFLIYFQGNSAPDKSGLPSDRFSAERTGGSVSTLTIQRTQQEDSAVYLCASSRGLVLAGGTGELFFGEGSRLTVL.

This clonotype was picked up many times. The chain carries TRBV12-3 or TRBV12-4 and TRBJ2-7, with TRBD2 matching 15 bases. This CDR3 region has 19 residues. The V gene end was trimmed by 1 base and the J gene end by 0 bases; junction bases not matched to a gene: 7. The CDR3, as DNA: TGTGCCAGCAGTTTAGAGGAAGGGACTAGCGGGAGGTTCTCCTACGAGCAGTACTTC. It specifies CASSLEEGTSGRFSYEQYF.

This clonotype appeared many times. This chain uses TRBV2 with TRBJ1-1, with D hard to call. This CDR3 has 13 amino acids. V was trimmed by 3 bases and J by 3 bases, leaving 8 bases between them. In germline, CDR1 is SNHLY, CDR2 FYNNEI. CDR3 loop: CASSDRMDTEAFF. In nucleotides, the CDR3 is TGTGCCAGCAGTGATAGGATGGACACTGAAGCTTTCTTT.

This clonotype was picked up many times. The rearrangement uses TRBV7-8 and TRBJ2-5, with 7 bases lining up with TRBD1. CDR3 length: 15 residues. Germline assignment: CDR1 SGHVS and CDR2 FQNEAQ. Losses at the gene ends were 5 bases for V and 1 base for J; bases not matched to a gene: 7. The CDR3 bases are TGTGCCAGCAGCCCAATGGACAGGCCCCAAGAGACCCAGTACTTC. Amino acids: CASSPMDRPQETQYF.

In the case of this clonotype: Germline is not matched at one junction end, which may reflect a read error. V and J are TRBV11-3 and TRBJ1-3; D uncertain. Germline V gene sequence: CDR1 SGHNT, CDR2 YENEEA. The CDR3 consists of 14 residues. The DNA for the CDR3 is TGTGCCAGCAGCCAAGACGGCTCTGGAAACACCACATATTTT. As protein: CASSQDGSGNTTYF. The full variable domain, its missing parts supplied by reference TRBV11-3 and TRBJ1-3, is EAGVVQSPRYKIIEKKQPVAFWCNPISGHNTLYWYLQNLGQGPELLIRYENEEAVDDSQLPKDRFSAERLKGVDSTLKIQPAELGDSAVYLCASSQDGSGNTTYFGEGSWLTVV.

This clonotype has at least ten counts. Here the CDR3 reads CSARPGLATDTQYF. The CDR3 nucleotides read TGCAGTGCTAGACCGGGACTAGCGACAGATACGCAGTATTTT. The chain combines TRBV20-1 with TRBJ2-3; 10 bases line up with TRBD2. The V segment lost 2 bases and the J segment 3 bases; nucleotides outside the gene matches: 2. Germline V gene data show CDR1 as DFQATT and CDR2 as SNEGSKA (reference sequence). CDR3 length: 14 amino acids.

This clonotype was seen a single time. This chain uses TRBV11-2 with TRBJ2-7, with 8 bases identical to TRBD1. V was clipped by 5 bases and J by 4 bases; unmatched bases: 13. The CDR3 covers 16 residues. Germline loops: CDR1 SGHAT, CDR2 FQNNGV. The CDR3 DNA follows: TGTGCCAGCAGCCGACCGAGATGGACAGGGAATTACGAGCAGTACTTC. Its translation is CASSRPRWTGNYEQYF.

CDR3 protein: CATSTGADSPQHF. CDR3 nucleotide sequence: TGTGCCACCAGTACCGGGGCAGATTCGCCCCAGCATTTT. The chain employs TRBV24-1 and TRBJ1-5; a possible D gene is TRBD1 (5 bases). From germline, CDR1 is KGHDR and CDR2 SFDVKD. The CDR3 is 13 amino acids. Deletions cut 6 bases from V and 9 bases from J, with 14 bases between.